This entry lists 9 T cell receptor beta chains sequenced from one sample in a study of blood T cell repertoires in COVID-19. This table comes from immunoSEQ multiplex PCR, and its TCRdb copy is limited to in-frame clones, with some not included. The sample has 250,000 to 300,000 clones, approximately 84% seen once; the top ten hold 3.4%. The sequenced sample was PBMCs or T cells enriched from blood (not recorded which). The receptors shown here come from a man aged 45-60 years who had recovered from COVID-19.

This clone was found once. CDR3 protein: CASSPGRGPNNQPQHF. DNA of the CDR3: TGTGCCAGCAGCCCCGGGCGGGGACCGAACAATCAGCCCCAGCATTTT. V and J are TRBV7-9 and TRBJ1-5; tentatively, D is TRBD1 (5 bases). The V and J ends lost 5 bases and 3 bases respectively, with 17 bases between them. The V gene's germline CDR1 is SEHNR and CDR2 FQNEAQ (reference sequence). This CDR3 region has 16 residues.

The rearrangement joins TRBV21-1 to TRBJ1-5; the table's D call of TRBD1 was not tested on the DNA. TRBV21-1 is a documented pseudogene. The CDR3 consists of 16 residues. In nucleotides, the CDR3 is TGTGCCAGCAGCACAAAAACAGGGGTGGATGGTCAGCCCCAGCATTTT. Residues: CASSTKTGVDGQPQHF.

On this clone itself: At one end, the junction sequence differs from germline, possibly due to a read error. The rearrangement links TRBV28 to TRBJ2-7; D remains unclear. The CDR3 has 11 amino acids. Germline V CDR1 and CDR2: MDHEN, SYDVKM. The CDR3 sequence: CASSLSFEQYF. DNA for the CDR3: TGTGCCAGCAGTTTATCCTTCGAGCAGTACTTC.

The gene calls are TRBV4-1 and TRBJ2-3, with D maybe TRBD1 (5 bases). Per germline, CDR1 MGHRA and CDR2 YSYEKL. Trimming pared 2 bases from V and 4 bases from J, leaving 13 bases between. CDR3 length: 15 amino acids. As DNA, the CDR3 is TGCGCCAGCAGCCAATTTACAGGTTTCTCAGATACGCAGTATTTT. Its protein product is CASSQFTGFSDTQYF.

As DNA, the CDR3 is TGTGCCAGCAGCCCCCCTAGGAGGGGCGAGCAGTACTTC. Amino acids: CASSPPRRGEQYF. The genes are TRBV13 and TRBJ2-7, with TRBD2 as a possible D gene (6 bases). Germline V gene sequence: CDR1 PRHDT, CDR2 FYEKMQ (reference sequence). The germline V and J ends were trimmed by 5 bases and 6 bases, with 14 bases remaining between them. The CDR3 covers 13 residues.

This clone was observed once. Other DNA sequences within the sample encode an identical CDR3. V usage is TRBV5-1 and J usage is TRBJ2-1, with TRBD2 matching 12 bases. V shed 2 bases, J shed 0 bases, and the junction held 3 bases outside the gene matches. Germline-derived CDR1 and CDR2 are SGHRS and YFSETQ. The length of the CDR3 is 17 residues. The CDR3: CASSLGLAGNSYNEQFF. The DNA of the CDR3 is TGCGCCAGCAGCTTAGGACTAGCGGGGAACTCCTACAATGAGCAGTTCTTC. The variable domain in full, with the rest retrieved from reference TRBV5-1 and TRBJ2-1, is KAGVTQTPRYLIKTRGQQVTLSCSPISGHRSVSWYQQTPGQGLQFLFEYFSETQRNKGNFPGRFSGRQFSNSRSEMNVSTLELGDSALYLCASSLGLAGNSYNEQFFGPGTRLTVL.

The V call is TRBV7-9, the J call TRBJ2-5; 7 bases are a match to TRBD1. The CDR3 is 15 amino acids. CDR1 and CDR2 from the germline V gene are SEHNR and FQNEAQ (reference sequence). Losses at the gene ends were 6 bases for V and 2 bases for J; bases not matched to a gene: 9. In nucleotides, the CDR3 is TGTGCCAGCAGTCGACGGGACAGCCTTCAAGAGACCCAGTACTTC. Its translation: CASSRRDSLQETQYF.

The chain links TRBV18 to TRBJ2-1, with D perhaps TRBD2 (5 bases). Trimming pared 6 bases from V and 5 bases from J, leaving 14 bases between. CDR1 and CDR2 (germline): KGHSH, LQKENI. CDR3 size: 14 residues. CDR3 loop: CASSRGRIDNEQFF. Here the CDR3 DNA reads TGTGCCAGCTCTCGGGGTCGCATAGACAATGAGCAGTTCTTC.

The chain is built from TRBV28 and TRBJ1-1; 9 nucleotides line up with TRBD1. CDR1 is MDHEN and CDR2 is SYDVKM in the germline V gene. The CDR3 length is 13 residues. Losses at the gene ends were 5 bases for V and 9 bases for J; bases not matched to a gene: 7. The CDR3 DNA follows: TGTGCCAGCAGTAGGCCGGGACAGGGAAAAGCTTTCTTT. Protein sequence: CASSRPGQGKAFF.